This entry lists 25 T cell receptor beta chains sequenced from one sample in a study of CXCR3-negative and CXCR3-positive naive CD8 T cells. The study made its TRB cDNA libraries by 5' RACE, adding UMI labels. Each CDR3 protein gets one entry in TCRdb, which reprocessed the 5' RACE reads and gives no DNA. This sample contains about 9,600 distinct CDR3 sequences. Specimen: naive CXCR3- CD8+ T cells from blood. Stated subset: CD45RO-CCR7+CD27+CD95- naive CD8+ T cells lacking CXCR3 (TNR3-). The receptor source for this set is a human donor in good health. Some clones in this sample may be carry-over from other donors' samples.

The J gene is TRBJ1-1, the V gene TRBV11-2. In germline, CDR1 is SGHAT, CDR2 FQNNGV. This CDR3 comprises 13 residues. The CDR3 sequence: CASSLLPNTEAFF.

Frequency places this clonotype as medium-sized. The rearrangement uses TRBV4-1 and TRBJ2-1; no DNA is available, so the TRBD1 call from TCRdb remains unchecked. CDR1 and CDR2 from the germline V gene are MGHRA and YSYEKL. CDR3 length: 19 residues. The CDR3 loop reads CASSQFRGASGSSYNEQFF.

The rearrangement links TRBV20-1 to TRBJ2-7; TCRdb's D gene call, TRBD2, goes unchecked for lack of DNA. The germline V gene encodes CDR1 DFQATT and CDR2 SNEGSKA (reference sequence). CDR3 length equals 17 residues. CDR3 amino acids: CSARDLGTSRPSYEQYF.

The chain links TRBV9 to TRBJ2-7; the D call from TCRdb, TRBD1, cannot be confirmed without DNA. Germline CDR1 is SGDLS and CDR2 is YYNGEE. The CDR3 is 13 amino acids. The CDR3 loop reads CASSPWDSYEQYF.

The chain employs TRBV27 and TRBJ2-1. CDR1 MNHEY and CDR2 SMNVEV come from the germline V gene (reference sequence). This CDR3 is built from 12 residues. CDR3 in amino acids: CASSHNSYEQFF.

This clonotype is labeled medium-sized (0.01 to 0.1%) based on frequency. The rearrangement links TRBV20-1 to TRBJ1-1. The CDR3 runs 13 residues. Per germline, CDR1 DFQATT and CDR2 SNEGSKA (reference sequence). CDR3 protein: CSAEMPGNTEAFF.

Its frequency marks this clonotype as medium-sized (0.01 to 0.1%). The V and J genes are TRBV19 and TRBJ1-1; the TCRdb call, TRBD1, lacks DNA for checking. Germline loops: CDR1 LNHDA, CDR2 SQIVND (reference sequence). The CDR3 spans 18 residues. The CDR3: CASSKKATGEREITEAFF.

This clonotype ranks as medium-sized in terms of frequency. The gene calls are TRBV29-1 and TRBJ1-2. CDR1 and CDR2 from the germline V gene are SQVTM and ANQGSEA. The CDR3 is made up of 12 amino acids. CDR3 in amino acids: CSVDDSGFGYTF.

The chain links TRBV28 to TRBJ1-1. This CDR3 is 11 amino acids long. From germline, CDR1 is MDHEN and CDR2 SYDVKM. This CDR3 is CASRDGGRAFF.

The V call is TRBV2, the J call TRBJ2-7; there is no DNA to check the TCRdb D call of TRBD1. The CDR3 extends over 15 amino acids. CDR1 is SNHLY and CDR2 is FYNNEI in the germline V gene. CDR3 sequence: CASSEARTGAVEQYF.

This chain connects TRBV11-3 to TRBJ2-1; TCRdb names TRBD2, which stays unverified in the absence of DNA. CDR3 length: 19 residues. Germline V gives CDR1 SGHNT, CDR2 YENEEA. The chain's CDR3 is CASSLDRRRAGSSYNEQFF.

The chain has TRBV7-2 and TRBJ1-6; TCRdb selects TRBD1, and the lack of DNA leaves this call unchecked. Germline V gene sequence: CDR1 SGHTA, CDR2 FQGNSA. The CDR3 runs 15 residues. The CDR3 sequence is CASSLDGGQNSPLHF.

This clonotype is medium-sized by frequency. The chain joins TRBV12-3 or TRBV12-4 to TRBJ1-1. This CDR3 has 13 residues. The CDR3: CASSFAGFDEAFF.

The chain links TRBV15 to TRBJ2-1. This CDR3 comprises 12 residues. Germline V lookup: CDR1 LNHNV, CDR2 YYDKDF (reference sequence). CDR3 region: CATSGNGNEQFF.

The chain joins TRBV29-1 to TRBJ2-2. CDR3 length: 13 residues. Germline assignment: CDR1 SQVTM and CDR2 ANQGSEA. CDR3 in amino acids: CSVYQENTGELFF.

The chain uses TRBV7-2 and TRBJ2-1; absent DNA, TCRdb's TRBD2 call cannot be checked. CDR1 is SGHTA and CDR2 is FQGNSA in the germline V gene. This CDR3 is built from 16 residues. CDR3 residues: CASSPKGLAGVDEQFF.

This chain uses TRBV5-4 with TRBJ2-7; checking the TCRdb D call of TRBD2 is not possible without DNA. CDR1 is SGHNT and CDR2 is YYREEE in the germline V gene (reference sequence). The CDR3 loop spans 13 amino acids. Here the CDR3 reads CASSSGTSIEQYF.

The chain has TRBV25-1 and TRBJ1-2. The germline V gene has CDR1 MGHDK and CDR2 SYGVNS. The CDR3 has 13 amino acids. The CDR3 sequence is CATLGERFYGYTF.

CDR3 region: CATREASGETQYF. The chain employs TRBV24-1 and TRBJ2-5. This CDR3 region has 13 residues. Germline-derived CDR1 and CDR2 are KGHDR and SFDVKD.

The chain couples TRBV11-2 to TRBJ2-6. Per the germline V gene, CDR1 is SGHAT and CDR2 is FQNNGV. This CDR3 region has 14 residues. The CDR3 here is CASSLGPGANVLTF.

The chain recombines TRBV7-9 with TRBJ2-1. This CDR3 has 11 residues. Germline V gene sequence: CDR1 SEHNR, CDR2 FQNEAQ (reference sequence). The CDR3 reads CATWAYNEQFF. Drawing the rest from reference TRBV7-9 and TRBJ2-1, the complete variable domain is DTGVSQNPRHKITKRGQNVTFRCDPISEHNRLYWYRQTLGQGPEFLTYFQNEAQLEKSRLLSDRFSAERPKGSFSTLEIQRTEQGDSAMYLCATWAYNEQFFGPGTRLTVL.

The rearrangement links TRBV6-4 to TRBJ1-4; the TRBD1 assignment by TCRdb is unverifiable without DNA. The CDR3 runs 15 residues. Germline values: CDR1 MRHNA, CDR2 SNTAGT. The CDR3 loop is CASSVWPPLHEKLFF.

The rearrangement uses TRBV3-1 and TRBJ2-1; the TRBD1 assignment by TCRdb is unverifiable without DNA. Per the germline V gene, CDR1 is LGHDT and CDR2 is YNNKEL (reference sequence). The CDR3 totals 15 residues. The CDR3 spells CASSPPGDPYNEQFF.

The CDR3 region is CSVEDRFGGYTF. This chain uses TRBV29-1 with TRBJ1-2. The germline gives CDR1 SQVTM, CDR2 ANQGSEA. The CDR3 contains 12 residues.

This chain links TRBV20-1 with TRBJ2-5; TCRdb calls TRBD2, which cannot be checked without DNA. Per the germline V gene, CDR1 is DFQATT and CDR2 is SNEGSKA (reference sequence). The CDR3 runs 15 residues. The chain's CDR3 is CSAPPGTSGRETQYF.